The 8 T cell receptor beta chains presented below share a single source sample, sequenced in a study of cytomegalovirus exposure and HLA in healthy donors. Primers for the PCR totalled 60 Vbeta and 13 Jbeta. This table comes from immunoSEQ multiplex PCR, and its TCRdb copy is limited to in-frame clones, with some not included. The sample lists 110,000 to 150,000 clones; roughly 9.7% were seen once. The sample consisted of PBMCs. The receptors here all came from a man in his forties or fifties in good health and CMV-seronegative.

This chain connects TRBV30 to TRBJ1-1; weak D call: TRBD1 (6 bases). Trimming cost V 1 base and J 0 bases, with 15 bases left between them. The CDR3 contains 16 residues. Germline loops: CDR1 GTSNPN, CDR2 SVGIG (reference sequence). CDR3 DNA sequence: TGTGCCTGGAGTGCTCATCAGGGGTTGGTGAACACTGAAGCTTTCTTT. Translated: CAWSAHQGLVNTEAFF.

The chain is built from TRBV2 and TRBJ2-3; TRBD1 aligns across 11 bases. CDR3 length: 14 amino acids. CDR1 is SNHLY and CDR2 is FYNNEI in the germline V gene. The trim removed 8 bases at V and 4 bases at J, leaving 5 bases unmatched. The CDR3 region is CASSTDRGPDTQYF. The CDR3 DNA follows: TGTGCCAGCTCGACGGACAGGGGGCCAGATACGCAGTATTTT. Variable domain in full (rest from reference TRBV2 and TRBJ2-3): EPEVTQTPSHQVTQMGQEVILRCVPISNHLYFYWYRQILGQKVEFLVSFYNNEISEKSEIFDDQFSVERPDGSNFTLKIRSTKLEDSAMYFCASSTDRGPDTQYFGPGTRLTVL.

This clone came up a few times. The V call is TRBV19, the J call TRBJ2-7; D ambiguous. This CDR3 spans 10 amino acids. Per germline, CDR1 LNHDA and CDR2 SQIVND (reference sequence). Trimming removed 8 bases from V and 6 bases from J, with 8 bases in between. The CDR3 DNA is TGTGCCAGTGGAGTGGGCGAGCAGTACTTC. Translating it yields CASGVGEQYF.

V is TRBV5-1 and J is TRBJ1-4, with TRBD1 matching 8 bases. The J segment lost 6 bases and the V segment lost 3 bases, leaving 4 bases of the junction unmatched. Per germline, CDR1 SGHRS and CDR2 YFSETQ. The CDR3 has 14 residues. CDR3 DNA: TGCGCCAGCAGCTCGACAGGGGCCGATGAAAAACTGTTTTTT. Amino acid sequence: CASSSTGADEKLFF.

V is TRBV19 and J is TRBJ2-1; TRBD2 agrees at 11 bases. CDR3 length: 18 amino acids. CDR1 LNHDA and CDR2 SQIVND come from the germline V gene (reference sequence). Losses at the gene ends were 4 bases for V and 0 bases for J; bases not matched to a gene: 8. The CDR3 sequence is CASSTKPGLAVSYNEQFF. The CDR3 coding sequence is TGTGCCAGTAGTACAAAGCCGGGACTAGCGGTCTCCTACAATGAGCAGTTCTTC.

This clone has only a few counts. The gene calls are TRBV5-1 and TRBJ2-5, with a possible D match to TRBD1 (6 bases). The CDR3 is 16 amino acids. Deletions cut 0 bases from V and 1 base from J, with 13 bases between. Germline-derived CDR1 and CDR2 are SGHRS and YFSETQ. As DNA, the CDR3 is TGCGCCAGCAGCTTGGAACCCTCAGGGGTCCAAGAGACCCAGTACTTC. It is translated as CASSLEPSGVQETQYF.

The gene calls are TRBV10-3 and TRBJ1-5, with TRBD1 matching 7 bases. CDR3 size: 14 residues. Germline V lookup: CDR1 ENHRY, CDR2 SYGVKD. V lost 7 bases, J lost 5 bases, and 8 bases stayed unmatched. The CDR3, as DNA: TGTGCCATCAAGAATACAGGGGTGGATCAGCCCCAGCATTTT. This codes for CAIKNTGVDQPQHF.

This clone turned up a few times. This chain joins TRBV7-8 and TRBJ2-3; tentatively, D is TRBD1 (8 bases). V gave up 5 bases and J gave up 1 base, with 16 bases separating them. Germline V gives CDR1 SGHVS, CDR2 FQNEAQ. This CDR3 region has 16 residues. The CDR3 DNA reads as TGTGCCAGCAGCACTACAGGGGGAGGGGGCACAGATACGCAGTATTTT. This gives the protein CASSTTGGGGTDTQYF.